The 27 T cell receptor beta chains below were found in one sample sequenced in a study of cytotoxic CD8 clonotypes in ibrutinib-treated CLL. Produced via immunoSEQ multiplex PCR; TCRdb's table is partial and in-frame only. Counted here are some 170,000 clones, about 88% occurring once; the ten biggest clones make up around 3%. The sequencing used PBMCs, collected at disease progression, from a patient treated with ibrutinib. The origin of the receptors is a human donor with chronic lymphocytic leukemia.

The rearrangement uses TRBV5-5 and TRBJ1-1; 8 bases map to TRBD1. V trimming: 3 bases; J trimming: 10 bases; junction bases outside the gene matches: 23. Per germline, CDR1 SGHKS and CDR2 YYEKEE (reference sequence). This CDR3 is 18 amino acids long. The CDR3 sequence is CASSSNLIKTGERVGAFF. In DNA form, the CDR3 reads TGTGCCAGCAGCTCGAACCTAATTAAGACAGGGGAACGGGTCGGAGCTTTCTTT.

V and J are TRBV29-1 and TRBJ2-7, with TRBD2 identical over 11 bases. Per the germline V gene, CDR1 is SQVTM and CDR2 is ANQGSEA. There are 13 residues in the CDR3. V lost 6 bases, J lost 6 bases, and 7 bases stayed unmatched. CDR3 sequence reads: CSVVTSGSLEQYF. The CDR3 DNA follows: TGCAGCGTCGTTACTAGCGGGAGTCTCGAGCAGTACTTC.

The chain combines TRBV2 with TRBJ1-1, with D maybe TRBD1 (6 bases). The V gene lost 7 bases and the J gene lost 2 bases, with 17 bases spanning the gap. CDR3 length equals 15 residues. Germline lookup yields CDR1 SNHLY and CDR2 FYNNEI. The CDR3 sequence: CASKPPRGINTEAFF. The CDR3 DNA reads as TGTGCCAGCAAACCACCCAGGGGAATCAACACTGAAGCTTTCTTT. The variable domain in full, with the rest retrieved from reference TRBV2 and TRBJ1-1, is EPEVTQTPSHQVTQMGQEVILRCVPISNHLYFYWYRQILGQKVEFLVSFYNNEISEKSEIFDDQFSVERPDGSNFTLKIRSTKLEDSAMYFCASKPPRGINTEAFFGQGTRLTVV.

The V call is TRBV5-1, the J call TRBJ1-4, with a tentative D call TRBD1 (6 bases). This CDR3 is 18 amino acids long. Trimming cost V 3 bases and J 6 bases, with 24 bases left between them. Germline V gene data show CDR1 as SGHRS and CDR2 as YFSETQ. This CDR3 reads CASSSQPTGSGSYEKLFF. The DNA for the CDR3 is TGCGCCAGCAGCTCCCAGCCTACAGGGTCAGGTTCATATGAAAAACTGTTTTTT.

The chain carries TRBV28 and TRBJ1-1; TRBD1 aligns across 7 bases. The CDR3 is 15 amino acids. Germline CDR1 is MDHEN and CDR2 is SYDVKM. V gave up 5 bases and J gave up 13 bases; unmatched junction bases: 19. The CDR3 protein is CASSLKSTGALVDFF. CDR3 DNA: TGTGCCAGCAGTCTTAAATCTACAGGGGCCCTCGTCGATTTCTTT. Full variable domain (missing parts from reference TRBV28 and TRBJ1-1): DVKVTQSSRYLVKRTGEKVFLECVQDMDHENMFWYRQDPGLGLRLIYFSYDVKMKEKGDIPEGYSVSREKKERFSLILESASTNQTSMYLCASSLKSTGALVDFFGQGTRLTVV.

A few counts support this clone. V is TRBV19 and J is TRBJ1-5; the D gene is possibly TRBD1 (6 bases). Germline CDR1 LNHDA, CDR2 SQIVND (reference sequence). Trimming pared 4 bases from V and 5 bases from J, leaving 15 bases between. The CDR3 spans 15 residues. DNA of the CDR3: TGTGCCAGTAGTACCCCCACGGGGGCTTATCAGCCCCAGCATTTT. This gives the protein CASSTPTGAYQPQHF. Complete variable domain (other parts from reference TRBV19 and TRBJ1-5): DGGITQSPKYLFRKEGQNVTLSCEQNLNHDAMYWYRQDPGQGLRLIYYSQIVNDFQKGDIAEGYSVSREKKESFPLTVTSAQKNPTAFYLCASSTPTGAYQPQHFGDGTRLSIL.

The gene calls are TRBV4-1 and TRBJ2-1; D is perhaps TRBD1 or TRBD2 (6 bases each). V gave up 4 bases and J gave up 4 bases, with 14 bases separating them. The CDR3 runs to 15 residues. Germline V lookup: CDR1 MGHRA, CDR2 YSYEKL. CDR3 nucleotides: TGCGCCAGCAGCCGCCTCGGAGGGGGGTACAATGAGCAGTTCTTC. Protein sequence: CASSRLGGGYNEQFF.

J is TRBJ1-4 and V is TRBV6-6; D may be TRBD1 (6 bases). The CDR3 spans 15 residues. Germline lookup yields CDR1 MNHNY and CDR2 SVGAGI (reference sequence). The V end was cut by 3 bases, the J end by 8 bases, with 16 bases between. CDR3 sequence (DNA): TGTGCCAGCAGTTATATTGGCAGGGGAGGGGAAAAACTGTTTTTT. Its protein product is CASSYIGRGGEKLFF.

CDR3 sequence (DNA): TGTGCCAGCAGCGGCAGAACTAAAGAGACCCAGTACTTC. Its protein is CASSGRTKETQYF. The chain couples TRBV9 to TRBJ2-5; D is undetermined. Germline loops: CDR1 SGDLS, CDR2 YYNGEE. V was pared by 3 bases and J by 3 bases, with 9 bases between. This CDR3 spans 13 amino acids.

The chain has TRBV11-1 and TRBJ2-6, with a tentative D call TRBD2 (6 bases). CDR1 and CDR2 from the germline V gene are SGHAT and FQDESV (reference sequence). V was trimmed by 5 bases and J by 0 bases, leaving 14 bases between them. The CDR3 totals 17 residues. Here the CDR3 reads CASSPPGTHSGANVLTF. CDR3 nucleotides: TGTGCCAGCAGCCCGCCAGGGACTCACTCTGGGGCCAACGTCCTGACTTTC.

The J gene is TRBJ2-6, the V gene TRBV7-2; D remains ambiguous. The CDR3 is 17 amino acids. Germline CDR1 and CDR2: SGHTA and FQGNSA. V was clipped by 1 base and J by 0 bases, with 10 bases between them. The CDR3 DNA sequence: TGTGCCAGCAGCTTAGACGGAAGAGGCTCTGGGGCCAACGTCCTGACTTTC. Residues: CASSLDGRGSGANVLTF.

CDR3 protein: CASSPRQRESYEQYF. For the CDR3, the DNA is TGTGCCAGCAGCCCTAGGCAGCGAGAATCCTACGAGCAGTACTTC. The V and J genes are TRBV11-3 and TRBJ2-7; D is undetermined. Germline V gene data show CDR1 as SGHNT and CDR2 as YENEEA. Between the trimmed V and J ends, which lost 5 bases and 1 base, there was a span of 15 bases. The CDR3 has 15 amino acids.

This clone has just a few counts. The J gene is TRBJ1-1, the V gene TRBV7-2; D possibly corresponds to TRBD1 (5 bases). Germline CDR1 reads SGHTA; CDR2 reads FQGNSA. The CDR3 loop spans 15 amino acids. The ends were cut back, 2 bases at V and 1 base at J, with 11 bases in the middle. The DNA for the CDR3 is TGTGCCAGCAGCTTAATTTACAGGACGAACACTGAAGCTTTCTTT. It yields the protein CASSLIYRTNTEAFF.

The chain recombines TRBV30 with TRBJ2-5; 12 bases line up with TRBD2. CDR1 and CDR2 from the germline V gene are GTSNPN and SVGIG (reference sequence). After removal of 2 bases from V and 1 base from J, the junction contained 11 bases not matched to a gene. This CDR3 has 18 amino acids. In DNA form, the CDR3 reads TGTGCCTGGAGTCAACACCTTACTAGCGGGAGGCCCCAAGAGACCCAGTACTTC. This codes for CAWSQHLTSGRPQETQYF.

The J gene is TRBJ2-5, the V gene TRBV25-1; no clear D. The germline gives CDR1 MGHDK, CDR2 SYGVNS. This CDR3 has 9 residues. Trimming removed 8 bases at V and 4 bases at J, with 2 bases between. This chain's CDR3 is CASGETQYF. In DNA form, the CDR3 reads TGTGCCAGCGGAGAGACCCAGTACTTC.

The chain carries TRBV5-1 and TRBJ2-7; either TRBD1 or TRBD2 may supply D (5 bases each). Germline CDR1 SGHRS, CDR2 YFSETQ. The CDR3 consists of 15 residues. The V end was cut by 4 bases, the J end by 0 bases, with 14 bases between. Written as DNA, the CDR3 is TGCGCCAGCAGCCAACGGGACCGCGACTCCTACGAGCAGTACTTC. Translation: CASSQRDRDSYEQYF.

Only one count was recorded for this clone. V usage is TRBV5-1 and J usage is TRBJ2-4; D unresolved. Trimming removed 4 bases at V and 0 bases at J, with 23 bases between. Looked up from germline, CDR1 is SGHRS and CDR2 is YFSETQ. The CDR3 has 19 amino acids. This CDR3 reads CASSPSGSGVALAKNIQYF. DNA for the CDR3: TGCGCCAGCAGCCCCTCCGGCTCGGGCGTGGCTCTAGCCAAAAACATTCAGTACTTC.

The CDR3 DNA sequence: TGTGCCAGTAACATGAACAGGGGCTCCTACGAGCAGTACTTC. Protein: CASNMNRGSYEQYF. The genes are TRBV19 and TRBJ2-7; 7 bases agree with TRBD1. The germline V gene encodes CDR1 LNHDA and CDR2 SQIVND (reference sequence). The junction had 6 bases not matched to a gene; V was cut back by 7 bases and J by 0 bases. The CDR3 runs to 14 residues.

The V gene is TRBV27, the J gene TRBJ2-1; TRBD2 matches at 12 bases. The germline V gene encodes CDR1 MNHEY and CDR2 SMNVEV (reference sequence). The ends lost 5 bases at V and 9 bases at J; junction bases unmatched: 5. The CDR3 length is 14 residues. For the CDR3, the DNA is TGTGCCAGCAGTCCTAGCGGGAGGGAGGGTGAGCAGTTCTTC. This translates into CASSPSGREGEQFF.

The rearrangement joins TRBV19 to TRBJ2-1; D is perhaps TRBD2 (6 bases). V lost 8 bases and J 5 bases, leaving 19 bases between the germline ends. The CDR3 is 15 residues long. Germline-derived CDR1 and CDR2 are LNHDA and SQIVND (reference sequence). The CDR3 sequence is CASGTGTAPDNEQFF. CDR3 in DNA: TGTGCCAGTGGAACCGGGACTGCCCCTGACAATGAGCAGTTCTTC.

This chain links TRBV6-1 with TRBJ1-2, with 7 bases matching TRBD1. The CDR3 covers 15 residues. CDR1 MNHNS and CDR2 SASEGT come from the germline V gene. V shed 8 bases, J shed 5 bases, and the junction held 14 bases outside the gene matches. CDR3 amino acids: CASWYRAGGEYGYTF. For the CDR3, the DNA is TGTGCCAGCTGGTATAGGGCAGGGGGGGAATATGGCTACACCTTC.

The J gene is TRBJ1-4, the V gene TRBV27, with D unresolved. The V end lost 3 bases, the J end lost 0 bases, and 14 bases lay between the germline ends. This CDR3 contains 17 residues. Germline CDR1 and CDR2: MNHEY and SMNVEV (reference sequence). The CDR3 region has the DNA TGTGCCAGCAGTTTTTCCCCCCCGGGTCCAACTAATGAAAAACTGTTTTTT. The encoded protein is CASSFSPPGPTNEKLFF.

This clone appeared a single time. One junction end disagrees with the germline gene, perhaps due to a read error. The same CDR3 also results from other DNA sequences found in this sample. The chain links TRBV6-5 to TRBJ2-7; TRBD1 aligns across 8 bases. The germline V gene has CDR1 MNHEY and CDR2 SVGAGI. The CDR3 is made up of 15 amino acids. The CDR3 nucleotides read TGTGCCAGCAGTTACGGGACAGGCGAAACCTACGAGCAGTACTTT. Amino acids: CASSYGTGETYEQYF.

As regards this clone: The junction departs from the called germline gene at one end, perhaps through a read error. The chain links TRBV4-1 to TRBJ2-6, with no clear D. The CDR3 extends over 15 amino acids. Germline V gives CDR1 MGHRA, CDR2 YSYEKL. The CDR3 coding sequence is TGCGCCGGCAGCCAAGCTCTATTTGGGGCCAACGTCCTGACTTTC. Its protein is CAGSQALFGANVLTF.

This sequence joins TRBV19 and TRBJ2-3; D is unresolved. V dropped 4 bases and J dropped 2 bases, with 4 bases sitting between them. The V gene's germline CDR1 is LNHDA and CDR2 SQIVND (reference sequence). The CDR3 runs to 12 residues. This CDR3 is CASSTFTDTQYF. The CDR3 bases are TGTGCCAGTAGTACCTTCACAGATACGCAGTATTTT.

J is TRBJ1-5 and V is TRBV28; possibly TRBD1 for D (5 bases). Trimming stripped 5 bases from V and 3 bases from J, with 20 bases between. Germline-derived CDR1 and CDR2 are MDHEN and SYDVKM. The CDR3 contains 17 residues. CDR3 in amino acids: CASSQRGRGSDNQPQHF. The DNA of the CDR3 is TGTGCCAGCAGTCAGAGGGGTCGGGGGTCGGACAATCAGCCCCAGCATTTT.

The genes are TRBV7-6 and TRBJ2-6, with no clear D. V shed 0 bases and J shed 0 bases, with 9 bases lying between them. In germline, CDR1 is SGHVS, CDR2 FNYEAQ. CDR3 length equals 17 residues. CDR3 sequence (DNA): TGTGCCAGCAGCTTAGCTCCGACGGGCTCTGGGGCCAACGTCCTGACTTTC. Its translation is CASSLAPTGSGANVLTF.